This T cell receptor (beta chain) was retrieved from a study of blood T cell repertoires in COVID-19. Overall study context: Collection of acute and convalescent COVID-19 samples took place in the United States, Italy and Spain. PBMCs, B-cell-depleted T cells, or T cells provided the cDNA or gDNA that made up the material.

The CDR3 runs 15 residues. CDR1 and CDR2 (germline): MNHEY, SMNVEV (reference sequence). The J segment lost 2 bases and the V segment lost 4 bases, leaving 3 bases of the junction unmatched. How the authors handled the data: Using reference gene primer amplification, nucleated cell counts were estimated. Here immunoSEQ multiplex PCR was the method, and the copy in TCRdb shows in-frame clones only, minus some. That table furnishes V, J and clone size, whereas the DNA furnished D and trimming. The sample holds some 240,000 clones, roughly four fifths seen once. The material sequenced was peripheral blood. This clonotype was obtained from a woman of 80 years or more with acute or convalescent COVID-19. This rearrangement joins TRBV27 to TRBJ2-4; 9 positions agree with TRBD2. CDR3 sequence (DNA): TGTGCCAGCAGTTGGCTAGCGGGGACCAAAAACATTCAGTACTTC. This sequence encodes CASSWLAGTKNIQYF.